Listed here are 26 T cell receptor beta chains from one sample, sequenced in a study of siplizumab effects on memory and regulatory T cells. Profiled with immunoSEQ multiplex PCR; TCRdb holds only in-frame clones, not every one. The sample lists some 100,000 clones, approximately 93% seen once, with 6.5% in the top ten. Sequencing was done on a sample of CD8+ T cells sorted from blood. Receptors originate from a human donor in good health.

The chain combines TRBV27 with TRBJ2-7, with 10 nucleotides matching TRBD2. The length of the CDR3 is 14 residues. The ends lost 2 bases at V and 3 bases at J; junction bases unmatched: 1. Germline CDR1 reads MNHEY; CDR2 reads SMNVEV (reference sequence). CDR3 in amino acids: CASSLASGGYEQYF. CDR3 nucleotides: TGTGCCAGCAGTTTAGCTAGCGGGGGCTACGAGCAGTACTTC.

This sequence joins TRBV30 and TRBJ1-1; D is possibly TRBD1 (5 bases). The germline V gene encodes CDR1 GTSNPN and CDR2 SVGIG (reference sequence). Trimming took off 2 bases at V and 5 bases at J, with 12 bases between the two ends. The CDR3 contains 13 residues. Here the CDR3 reads CAWSRGFGTEAFF. CDR3 bases: TGTGCCTGGAGTCGGGGGTTTGGGACTGAAGCTTTCTTT.

V and J are TRBV27 and TRBJ2-7; TRBD2 agrees at 9 bases. The CDR3 covers 17 residues. Germline V lookup: CDR1 MNHEY, CDR2 SMNVEV (reference sequence). Trimming cost V 5 bases and J 0 bases; bases outside gene matches: 11. CDR3 DNA sequence: TGTGCCAGCAGTCAACTAAAGACTAGCGGCCCCTCCTACGAGCAGTACTTC. Translated: CASSQLKTSGPSYEQYF.

The rearrangement uses TRBV6-6 and TRBJ2-7; D ambiguous. The length of the CDR3 is 13 residues. The germline V and J ends were trimmed by 5 bases and 0 bases, with 8 bases remaining between them. Germline V gene data show CDR1 as MNHNY and CDR2 as SVGAGI (reference sequence). Written as DNA, the CDR3 is TGTGCCAGCAGTCTAGGGTACTCCTACGAGCAGTACTTC. It encodes CASSLGYSYEQYF.

The genes are TRBV4-1 and TRBJ1-1, with 8 bases that match TRBD1. Losses at the gene ends were 4 bases for V and 4 bases for J; bases not matched to a gene: 5. Germline CDR1 and CDR2: MGHRA and YSYEKL. The CDR3 totals 14 residues. The CDR3 protein is CASSPRTGTTEAFF. CDR3 nucleotides: TGCGCCAGCAGCCCGAGGACAGGGACCACTGAAGCTTTCTTT.

The CDR3 DNA reads TGTGCCATCAGTGAGCGGTACAGGGGCCCAACCTACGAGCAGTACTTC. It translates to CAISERYRGPTYEQYF. The rearrangement uses TRBV10-3 and TRBJ2-7; 7 bases are shared with TRBD1. CDR1 is ENHRY and CDR2 is SYGVKD in the germline V gene. Trimming removed 2 bases from V and 2 bases from J; junction bases left unmatched: 9. This CDR3 contains 16 residues.

The chain combines TRBV27 with TRBJ1-5; no definite D call. Trimming took 3 bases from V and 7 from J, leaving 16 bases between them. The CDR3 consists of 15 residues. Germline loops: CDR1 MNHEY, CDR2 SMNVEV (reference sequence). The CDR3 DNA is TGTGCCAGCAGTTTGTACGGCGGGAACAGACAGCCCCAGCATTTT. Translating gives CASSLYGGNRQPQHF.

The CDR3 reads CASSQGGGRNEQFF. The CDR3 nucleotides read TGTGCCAGCAGCCAAGGAGGGGGGAGGAATGAGCAGTTCTTC. The chain carries TRBV9 and TRBJ2-1; D is tentatively TRBD1 or TRBD2 (6 bases each). V was cut by 4 bases and J by 7 bases, with 15 bases left in between. Looked up from germline, CDR1 is SGDLS and CDR2 is YYNGEE. The CDR3 runs to 14 residues.

The CDR3 DNA is TGTGCCAGCAGAGTGGACAGGGCCGGGGAGCTGTTTTTT. Its protein product is CASRVDRAGELFF. The chain links TRBV28 to TRBJ2-2, with 8 bases identical to TRBD1. Germline V lookup: CDR1 MDHEN, CDR2 SYDVKM. V lost 6 bases to trimming and J lost 6 bases; unmatched junction nucleotides: 3. The CDR3 runs 13 residues.

The CDR3 sequence: CASSESPGLAIYNEQFF. The CDR3 region has the DNA TGTGCCAGCAGTGAATCCCCCGGACTAGCGATATACAATGAGCAGTTCTTC. The chain recombines TRBV25-1 with TRBJ2-1; 9 nucleotides match TRBD2. Germline V gene data show CDR1 as MGHDK and CDR2 as SYGVNS. The CDR3 consists of 17 residues. J lost 4 bases, V lost 1 base, and 8 bases had no gene match.

The gene calls are TRBV27 and TRBJ1-1; D gene ambiguous. CDR1 and CDR2 (germline): MNHEY, SMNVEV (reference sequence). Trimming cost V 5 bases and J 0 bases, with 13 bases left between them. CDR3 length: 15 amino acids. The DNA for the CDR3 is TGTGCCAGCAGTGGATCGGGCCTTATGAACACTGAAGCTTTCTTT. Encoded protein: CASSGSGLMNTEAFF.

V gene TRBV7-9 combines with J gene TRBJ2-1; D is possibly TRBD1 (5 bases). This CDR3 region has 17 residues. Trimming shortened V by 0 bases and J by 3 bases, and 15 bases separated the two germline ends. Germline CDR1 reads SEHNR; CDR2 reads FQNEAQ (reference sequence). CDR3 DNA sequence: TGTGCCAGCAGCTTAGCGCACGACAGAGAAAACTACAATGAGCAGTTCTTC. Encoded protein: CASSLAHDRENYNEQFF.

The rearrangement links TRBV15 to TRBJ2-1; D is unresolved. The CDR3 spans 15 residues. Germline V lookup: CDR1 LNHNV, CDR2 YYDKDF (reference sequence). Trimming shortened V by 0 bases and J by 6 bases, and 12 bases separated the two germline ends. In nucleotides, the CDR3 is TGTGCCACCAGCAGAGAGGCAGGATCGAGCAATGAGCAGTTCTTC. Protein sequence: CATSREAGSSNEQFF.

The chain links TRBV9 to TRBJ2-7; D may be TRBD2 (5 bases). The length of the CDR3 is 16 residues. Germline V gene sequence: CDR1 SGDLS, CDR2 YYNGEE. The V end was cut by 4 bases, the J end by 3 bases, with 20 bases between. The CDR3 protein is CASSMIGGQNIYEQYF. As DNA, the CDR3 is TGTGCCAGCAGCATGATCGGAGGCCAAAACATCTACGAGCAGTACTTC.

This chain connects TRBV4-1 to TRBJ2-3; the D is unclear. The germline CDR1 and CDR2 sequences are MGHRA and YSYEKL. The CDR3 has 12 residues. Trimming stripped 3 bases from V and 6 bases from J, with 7 bases between. CDR3 residues: CASSQTGDTQYF. The DNA of the CDR3 is TGCGCCAGCAGCCAGACGGGTGATACGCAGTATTTT.

The rearrangement uses TRBV7-2 and TRBJ2-3; tentative D call: TRBD2 (6 bases). Germline V gene data show CDR1 as SGHTA and CDR2 as FQGNSA. The V end was cut by 5 bases, the J end by 0 bases, with 18 bases between. The CDR3 totals 17 residues. The CDR3, as DNA: TGTGCCAGCAGCCCAATATTACTAGCTGCTAGCACAGATACGCAGTATTTT. This codes for CASSPILLAASTDTQYF.

V is TRBV12-5 and J is TRBJ1-2; 9 nucleotides match TRBD1. The ends lost 5 bases at V and 4 bases at J; junction bases unmatched: 11. This CDR3 has 16 residues. Germline CDR1 is LGHNT and CDR2 is FRNRAP. The CDR3 loop reads CASGPSSDRGFYGYTF. The CDR3 DNA is TGTGCTAGTGGTCCTTCCTCGGACAGGGGATTCTATGGCTACACCTTC.

This chain uses TRBV6-4 with TRBJ2-1; D remains unclear. CDR3 length: 15 residues. V lost 0 bases and J 2 bases, leaving 8 bases between the germline ends. The germline CDR1 and CDR2 sequences are MRHNA and SNTAGT. In nucleotides, the CDR3 is TGTGCCAGCAGTGACTCGAGTTCTACCTACAATGAGCAGTTCTTC. Its translation: CASSDSSSTYNEQFF.

This chain uses TRBV7-9 with TRBJ2-7; TRBD1 agrees at 12 bases. The CDR3 is made up of 14 amino acids. Unmatched junction bases numbered 6, after V lost 6 bases and J lost 6 bases. Germline values: CDR1 SEHNR, CDR2 FQNEAQ (reference sequence). The CDR3 bases are TGTGCCAGCAGTTCCGGGACAGGGGGCGTCGAGCAGTACTTC. Translated, it gives CASSSGTGGVEQYF.

The V call is TRBV7-3, the J call TRBJ1-4; possibly TRBD1 for D (6 bases). The CDR3 consists of 13 residues. The V end was cut by 1 base, the J end by 8 bases, with 8 bases between. Germline CDR1 is SGHTA and CDR2 is FQGTGA. The CDR3 sequence: CASSLMGAEKLFF. The DNA of the CDR3 is TGTGCCAGCAGCTTAATGGGGGCGGAAAAACTGTTTTTT.

The chain couples TRBV15 to TRBJ1-1; D remains ambiguous. Trimming took 0 bases from V and 0 from J, leaving 14 bases between them. The CDR3 is 17 amino acids. Germline V gene lookup returns CDR1 LNHNV and CDR2 YYDKDF (reference sequence). In nucleotides, the CDR3 is TGTGCCACCAGCAGAGATCTGGCAGGCCTGTTGAACACTGAAGCTTTCTTT. This codes for CATSRDLAGLLNTEAFF.

Comment on this clone: Different DNA sequences within this sample yield the same CDR3. This chain connects TRBV19 to TRBJ1-1; 9 bases map to TRBD1. Trimming cost V 1 base and J 3 bases; bases outside gene matches: 3. Per the germline V gene, CDR1 is LNHDA and CDR2 is SQIVND (reference sequence). This CDR3 is built from 15 residues. The CDR3 spells CASSIGTGVDTEAFF. The CDR3 coding sequence is TGTGCCAGTAGTATAGGGACAGGGGTCGACACTGAAGCTTTCTTT.

This sequence joins TRBV6-1 and TRBJ1-3, with D unclear. The CDR3 loop spans 15 amino acids. V was pared by 2 bases and J by 3 bases, with 11 bases between. CDR1 and CDR2 (germline): MNHNS, SASEGT. In DNA, the CDR3 is TGTGCCAGCAGTGAAAGTCCGGCCAGTGGAAACACCATATATTTT. As protein: CASSESPASGNTIYF.

The rearrangement uses TRBV6-6 and TRBJ2-3; maybe TRBD1 (6 bases). Trimming took 2 bases from V and 6 from J, leaving 9 bases between them. The CDR3 has 13 residues. CDR1 and CDR2 (germline): MNHNY, SVGAGI (reference sequence). CDR3 DNA: TGTGCCAGCAGTTACGCAGGGGCGGATACGCAGTATTTT. It encodes CASSYAGADTQYF.

The chain couples TRBV4-1 to TRBJ2-2, with 7 bases matching TRBD1. The CDR3 has 14 residues. Looked up from germline, CDR1 is MGHRA and CDR2 is YSYEKL. V trimming: 3 bases; J trimming: 3 bases; junction bases outside the gene matches: 1. The CDR3 nucleotides read TGCGCCAGCAGCCATCAGGGGGACACCGGGGAGCTGTTTTTT. Residues: CASSHQGDTGELFF.

J is TRBJ1-2 and V is TRBV4-1; D might be TRBD1 (5 bases). Germline V lookup: CDR1 MGHRA, CDR2 YSYEKL. There are 14 residues in the CDR3. The V end was cut by 5 bases, the J end by 5 bases, with 15 bases between. CDR3 DNA: TGCGCCAGCAGCAGGGACGGGCCGGGGTATGGCTACACCTTC. Translated: CASSRDGPGYGYTF.